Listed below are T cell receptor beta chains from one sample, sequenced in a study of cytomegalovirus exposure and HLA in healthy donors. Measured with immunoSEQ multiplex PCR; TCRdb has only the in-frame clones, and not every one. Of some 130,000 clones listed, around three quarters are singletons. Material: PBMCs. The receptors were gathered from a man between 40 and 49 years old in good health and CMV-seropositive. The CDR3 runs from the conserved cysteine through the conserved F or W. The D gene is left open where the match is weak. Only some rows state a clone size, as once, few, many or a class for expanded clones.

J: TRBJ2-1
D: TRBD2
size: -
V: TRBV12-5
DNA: TGTGCTAGTGGTTTGGTACGAGAGGGAGGGGCGTACAATGAGCAGTTCTTC
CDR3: CASGLVREGGAYNEQFF

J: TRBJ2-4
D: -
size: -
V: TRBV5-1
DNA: TGCGCCAGCAGCTCCCGTGGAGGCAGAGCATTTCCCAAAAACATTCAGTACTTC
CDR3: CASSSRGGRAFPKNIQYF

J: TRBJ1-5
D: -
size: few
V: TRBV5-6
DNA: TGTGCCAGCAGCTTGCTTATCTCAGGGGATAGCAATCAGCCCCAGCATTTT
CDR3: CASSLLISGDSNQPQHF

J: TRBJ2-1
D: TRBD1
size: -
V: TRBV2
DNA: TGTGCCAGCAGGCGGGACAGGGGGCTCTACAATGAGCAGTTCTTC
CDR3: CASRRDRGLYNEQFF

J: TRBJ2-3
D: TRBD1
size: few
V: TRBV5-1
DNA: TGCGCCAGCAGCTTGAATCGACAGGGATTAGATACGCAGTATTTT
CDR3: CASSLNRQGLDTQYF

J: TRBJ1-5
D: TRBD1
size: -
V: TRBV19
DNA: TGTGCCAGTAATCTGGGACAGGATAATCAGCCCCAGCATTTT
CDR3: CASNLGQDNQPQHF

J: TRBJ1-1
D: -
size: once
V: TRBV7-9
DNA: TGTGCCAGCAGCTTTATACAGGGTAACACTGAAGCTTTCTTT
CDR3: CASSFIQGNTEAFF

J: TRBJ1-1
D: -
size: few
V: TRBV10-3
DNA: TGTGCCATCAGCGGTACAGGGAACACTGAAGCTTTCTTT
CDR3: CAISGTGNTEAFF

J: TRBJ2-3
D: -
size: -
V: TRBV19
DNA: TGTGCCAGTAGTATCGGAGGGGGCGCGGGAGATACGCAGTATTTT
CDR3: CASSIGGGAGDTQYF

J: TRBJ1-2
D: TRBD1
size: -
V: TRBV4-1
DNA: TGCGCCAGCAGCCACCATAGAGGGGGCGACTATGGCTACACCTTC
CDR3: CASSHHRGGDYGYTF

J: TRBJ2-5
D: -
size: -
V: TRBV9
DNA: TGTGCCAGCAGCCCTGGGGGACTCACTGAGGAGACCCAGTACTTC
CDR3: CASSPGGLTEETQYF

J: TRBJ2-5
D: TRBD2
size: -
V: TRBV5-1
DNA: TGCGCCAGCAGCTCCGGAGGGGGACTAGCGGGAGGGACCCAGTACTTC
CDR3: CASSSGGGLAGGTQYF

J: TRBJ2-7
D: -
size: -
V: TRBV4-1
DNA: TGCGCCAGCAGCCAAGACCCCCCGACAGATTCCTACGAGCAGTACTTC
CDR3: CASSQDPPTDSYEQYF

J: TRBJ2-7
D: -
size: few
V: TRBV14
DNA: TGTGCCAGCAGGGGTAGCGGTGCCTACGAGCAGTACTTC
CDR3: CASRGSGAYEQYF

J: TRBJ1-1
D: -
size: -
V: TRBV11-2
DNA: TGTGCCAGCAGCTTAAGAGCAGGCGGGATCGCTGAAGCTTTCTTT
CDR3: CASSLRAGGIAEAFF

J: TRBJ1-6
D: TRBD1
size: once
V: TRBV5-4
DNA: TGTGCCAGCAAATTAGAACAGGGGCAGGGACATTCACCCCTCCACTTT
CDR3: CASKLEQGQGHSPLHF

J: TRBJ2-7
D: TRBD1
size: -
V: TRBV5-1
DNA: TGCGCCAGCAGCCAGACAGGGGGCAATTCCTACGAGCAGTACTTC
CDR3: CASSQTGGNSYEQYF

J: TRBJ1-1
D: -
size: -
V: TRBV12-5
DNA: TGTGCTAGTGCCGTAAGAGAGAACACTGAAGCTTTCTTT
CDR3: CASAVRENTEAFF

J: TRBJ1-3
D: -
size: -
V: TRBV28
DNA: TGTGCCAGCAGGCCCGCCGCGTACGAAGGAAACACCATATATTTT
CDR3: CASRPAAYEGNTIYF

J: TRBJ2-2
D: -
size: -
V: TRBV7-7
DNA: TGTGCCAGCAGCTTAGCTACCGGGGACTCGAACACCGGGGAGCTGTTTTTT
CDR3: CASSLATGDSNTGELFF